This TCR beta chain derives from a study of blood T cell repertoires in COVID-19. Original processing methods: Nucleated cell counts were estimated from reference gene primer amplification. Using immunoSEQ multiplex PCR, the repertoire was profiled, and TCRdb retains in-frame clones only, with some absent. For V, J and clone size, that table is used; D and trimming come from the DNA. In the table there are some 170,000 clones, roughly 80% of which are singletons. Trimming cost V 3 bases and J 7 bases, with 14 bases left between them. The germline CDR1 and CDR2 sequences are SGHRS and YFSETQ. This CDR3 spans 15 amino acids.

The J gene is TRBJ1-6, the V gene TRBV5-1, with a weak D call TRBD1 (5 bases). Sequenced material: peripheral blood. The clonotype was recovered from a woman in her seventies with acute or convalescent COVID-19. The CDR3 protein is CASSWDSGVNSPLHF. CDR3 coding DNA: TGCGCCAGCAGCTGGGATTCGGGGGTGAATTCACCCCTCCACTTT.